This T cell receptor beta chain was profiled in a study of response to subunit inactivated influenza vaccine listed by TCRdb under 2018. Looking at the study overall: To follow how T cells responded to a trivalent subunit inactivated influenza vaccine, the researchers relied on deep quantitative profiling of the T cell receptor repertoire. Results and caveats for the whole study, not just this receptor: It was suggested by the authors that each seasonal influenza vaccination may recruit only a limited number of new T cells.

Comment on this clonotype: Its antigen specificity is not known. Base-call qualities are not available, and no considerably larger clone is one nucleotide away.

V drops 1 base and J drops 7 bases, leaving 14 bases in between. Spanning cysteine to phenylalanine, the CDR3 consists of 14 amino acids. CDR3 DNA only is kept here, 42 bases in frame from base 1. CDR1 and CDR2, per the germline V gene, are SGHVS and FQNEAQ. Library construction relied on RT-PCR. The sequencer listed for this sample is Illumina HiSeq 2500. TCRdb reprocessed the public reads (quality trimming at Q25 with fastp, clone calling with MiXCR) and kept in-frame beta chains. Each entry is one CDR3 protein sequence, shown with its most common DNA and genes. The sample table lists roughly 630,000 distinct CDR3 sequences, less than 15% of them with a count of one. The top ten constitute 6% to 9.5% of the sample.

Here the chain combines TRBV7-8 and TRBJ2-7; the D region possibly corresponds to TRBD2 (5 bases align). The sequences come from PBMCs from blood, collected less than 15 days before vaccination. The receptor was isolated from a man in his fifties or sixties who received an inactivated influenza vaccine. Donor details come from another sample of the same person, matched by shared clones. The CDR3 protein is CASSLGTYLKEQYF. The sequenced DNA is TGTGCCAGCAGCTTAGGGACTTACCTTAAGGAGCAGTACTTC.